Detailed here is one T cell receptor (beta chain). The data were obtained in a study of T-cell memory formation after mild COVID-19. Each CDR3 protein gets one entry after TCRdb re-called the 5' RACE reads with MiXCR. The sample lists around 450,000 distinct CDR3 sequences, about 20% occurring once. This receptor was taken from an adult woman who had mild COVID-19 (a few samples of this study predate the infection). Cell type and time point are not known. Sequenced sample: PBMCs or a T cell subset sorted from them (not recorded which).

DNA of the CDR3: TGCGCCAGCAGCCAAGGCCCGGGAGGGTCCTACAATGAGCAGTTCTTC. Translated, it gives CASSQGPGGSYNEQFF. The rearrangement uses TRBV4-3 and TRBJ2-1; 8 nucleotides match TRBD2. V lost 1 base and J lost 1; bases outside the gene matches: 3. CDR3 length equals 16 residues. Per the germline V gene, CDR1 is LGHNA and CDR2 is YSLEER.